One sample yielded the 7 T cell receptor beta chains listed below, sequenced in a study of T-cell reconstitution after alpha-beta-depleted transplantation in children. Preparation of the TCRbeta library involved a method that used unique molecular identifiers. Each CDR3 protein gets one entry after TCRdb re-called the PCR reads with MiXCR. This table holds roughly 590,000 distinct CDR3 sequences, roughly 15% found once. The sequencing used PBMCs from the stem cell graft donor, collected from the stem cell graft. These receptors all come from a human donor who donated a stem cell graft to a child with acute myeloid leukemia.

V gene TRBV11-1 combines with J gene TRBJ1-1; D may be TRBD1 (5 bases). The CDR3 loop spans 13 amino acids. Trimming stripped 2 bases from V and 8 bases from J, with 12 bases between. CDR1 and CDR2 (germline): SGHAT, FQDESV (reference sequence). The CDR3 DNA follows: TGTGCCAGCAGCTTAAGGGGTGGGGAAGAAGCTTTCTTT. Translation: CASSLRGGEEAFF.

This clonotype was counted at least ten times. Compared with germline, one end of the junction differs, possibly owing to a read error. The CDR3 bases are TGTGCCAGCAGTCTACTGGACTTTGAATCTTTCTTT. Translating gives CASSLLDFESFF. The chain carries TRBV12-3 or TRBV12-4 and TRBJ1-1; the D is unclear. The CDR3 totals 12 residues.

This sequence joins TRBV7-2 and TRBJ2-1; TRBD2 matches 14 bases. This CDR3 comprises 16 residues. Germline values: CDR1 SGHTA, CDR2 FQGNSA. The V gene end was trimmed by 2 bases and the J gene end by 7 bases; junction bases not matched to a gene: 4. CDR3 nucleotides: TGTGCCAGCAGCTTACGGACTAGCGGGGGGTTGAATGAGCAGTTCTTC. It encodes CASSLRTSGGLNEQFF.

This clonotype has ten or more counts. The chain joins TRBV20-1 to TRBJ2-5; D unresolved. The germline V gene encodes CDR1 DFQATT and CDR2 SNEGSKA (reference sequence). The CDR3 has 12 amino acids. Trimming cost V 3 bases and J 5 bases, with 10 bases left between them. The CDR3 reads CSASPPAETQYF. The CDR3 nucleotides read TGCAGTGCTAGCCCCCCAGCGGAGACCCAGTACTTC.

This clonotype was seen repeatedly, ten times or more. V and J are TRBV10-3 and TRBJ1-1; D remains ambiguous. Germline V gives CDR1 ENHRY, CDR2 SYGVKD. Trimming cost V 6 bases and J 1 base, with 6 bases left between them. This CDR3 contains 12 residues. The CDR3 here is CAIRTGNTEAFF. The CDR3, as DNA: TGTGCCATCAGAACGGGGAACACTGAAGCTTTCTTT.

The rearrangement joins TRBV29-1 to TRBJ1-1; D unresolved. Trimming cost V 8 bases and J 3 bases, with 10 bases left between them. The CDR3 length is 11 residues. Germline V gene data show CDR1 as SQVTM and CDR2 as ANQGSEA. CDR3 protein: CSLEADTEAFF. The DNA of the CDR3 is TGCAGCCTAGAGGCGGACACTGAAGCTTTCTTT. Using reference TRBV29-1 and TRBJ1-1 for the parts outside the CDR3, the full variable domain is SAVISQKPSRDICQRGTSLTIQCQVDSQVTMMFWYRQQPGQSLTLIATANQGSEATYESGFVIDKFPISRPNLTFSTLTVSNMSPEDSSIYLCSLEADTEAFFGQGTRLTVV.

This clonotype was found many times. CDR3 residues: CASSNMASYGYTF. Here the CDR3 DNA reads TGCGCCAGCAGCAATATGGCATCCTATGGCTACACCTTC. The gene calls are TRBV5-1 and TRBJ1-2; no clear D. Trimming removed 4 bases at V and 4 bases at J, with 11 bases between. The CDR3 contains 13 residues. The germline CDR1 and CDR2 sequences are SGHRS and YFSETQ.